This T cell receptor (beta chain) was identified during a study of graft-versus-host responses after intestinal transplantation. Study in general: Recipients received multivisceral, liver-intestinal, or isolated intestinal transplants. Each patient got anti-thymocyte globulin induction, then tacrolimus and steroids for around three years. General study results and limits: The marrow of recipients harbored GvH clones, and ileum or blood showed some of them first. Patients with graft-donor T cell macrochimerism had high graft-versus-host to host-versus-graft clonal ratios in allografts.

With respect to this clone: Its cognate antigen is unknown.

CDR1 is LNHDA and CDR2 is SQIVND in the germline V gene (reference sequence). The CDR3 extends over 14 amino acids. Trimming stripped 5 bases from V and 7 bases from J, with 17 bases between. Libraries were prepared by immunoSEQ multiplex PCR; TCRdb keeps only in-frame clonotypes and omits some of them. The repertoire has 130,000 or so clones, around 90% of them found once; the top ten carry approximately 0.17%. V usage is TRBV19 and J usage is TRBJ2-5; D perhaps matches TRBD1 (5 bases). This clonotype was obtained from a human donor who received an intestinal transplant. The sample consisted of unstimulated CD4+ T cells sorted from spleen or lymph node cells, taken before intestinal transplant. The CDR3 loop reads CASSFSGNRATQYF. In DNA form, the CDR3 reads TGTGCCAGTAGTTTTTCAGGGAATCGCGCGACCCAGTACTTC.